This T cell receptor beta chain was retrieved from a study of vaccination and CD4 T cells after COVID-19. Looking at the study overall: The study enrolled six male and four female convalescents, two of whom were Hispanic.

Sequence data for DNA of cultured CD4+ T cells were generated by the Oncomine TCR Beta short-read assay. Cultures of CD4+ T cells served as the source for extracting genomic DNA. One entry per CDR3 protein, called by TCRdb with MiXCR from the PCR reads. The sample gives 25,000 to 30,000 distinct CDR3 sequences, around a third of which show up once; about 3.4% is in the top ten. As to this clonotype: The antigen is not known.

There are 10 residues in the CDR3. Germline V gene lookup returns CDR1 LNHDA and CDR2 SQIVND (reference sequence). Trimming cost V 5 bases and J 12 bases, with 10 bases left between them. The time point denotes: late sampling 161 to 241 days after vaccination in a few convalescent patients. Treatment of the sample: approximately nine-day PBMC culture with coronavirus spike peptide pools or control peptides (ViraFEST assay). ViraFEST sequenced TCRs after peptide-pool expansion of antigen-specific T cells. Peptide pools at 8 to 10 ug/ml and IL-2 at roughly 9.3 IU/ml were added to cultures of a few million PBMCs per well.

The chain links TRBV19 to TRBJ1-1; D not resolved. Sequenced material: CD4+ T cells from blood, cultured in vitro, taken about 7 months after SARS-CoV-2 vaccination. The TCR originated in a human donor who had recovered from COVID-19. In DNA, the CDR3 is TGTGCCAGTAGTCGCGCAAGGACTTTCTTT. It yields the protein CASSRARTFF. Variable domain in full (rest from reference TRBV19 and TRBJ1-1): DGGITQSPKYLFRKEGQNVTLSCEQNLNHDAMYWYRQDPGQGLRLIYYSQIVNDFQKGDIAEGYSVSREKKESFPLTVTSAQKNPTAFYLCASSRARTFFGQGTRLTVV.